Following are 10 T cell receptor beta chains from one sample sequenced in a study of T cell repertoires in cytomegalovirus infection. MiXCR, applied by TCRdb to the reads, yields one record per CDR3 protein. The sample contains 310,000 or so distinct CDR3 sequences, 17% of which appear only once. Sequencing used PBMCs. Receptors were obtained from a human donor in good health (CMV status not recorded). Some clones in this sample may be carry-over from other donors' samples.

Written as DNA, the CDR3 is TGCAGTGCGGACTCTCAACCCGGCTATGGCTACACCTTC. This translates into CSADSQPGYGYTF. This chain links TRBV20-1 with TRBJ1-2; D is uncertain. The V gene's germline CDR1 is DFQATT and CDR2 SNEGSKA (reference sequence). Between the trimmed V and J ends, which lost 6 bases and 4 bases, there was a span of 15 bases. The length of the CDR3 is 13 residues.

The V and J genes are TRBV12-3 or TRBV12-4 and TRBJ1-4; D uncertain. The V and J ends lost 1 base and 7 bases respectively, with 10 bases between them. The CDR3 loop spans 14 amino acids. Here the CDR3 reads CASSLGGVVEKLFF. The CDR3 region has the DNA TGTGCCAGCAGTTTAGGCGGGGTCGTTGAAAAACTGTTTTTT.

Ten or more counts support this clonotype. The chain links TRBV7-2 to TRBJ2-5; no reliable D call. Germline V gives CDR1 SGHTA, CDR2 FQGNSA. The CDR3 is 14 residues long. Trimming took off 5 bases at V and 3 bases at J, with 13 bases between the two ends. CDR3 protein: CASSQRVAEETQYF. CDR3 in DNA: TGTGCCAGCAGCCAAAGGGTGGCAGAAGAGACCCAGTACTTC.

In this sample, this clonotype turned up a few times. The chain links TRBV28 to TRBJ1-2; D not certain. The germline CDR1 and CDR2 sequences are MDHEN and SYDVKM. V gave up 1 base and J gave up 7 bases, with 10 bases separating them. This CDR3 is built from 13 residues. CDR3 in amino acids: CASSLSGLAGYTF. CDR3 nucleotides: TGTGCCAGCAGTTTATCTGGGTTAGCTGGCTACACCTTC.

This chain links TRBV4-1 with TRBJ1-1, with TRBD1 identical over 8 bases. The germline gives CDR1 MGHRA, CDR2 YSYEKL. The CDR3 runs to 17 residues. J was trimmed by 5 bases and V by 0 bases; bases with no gene match: 11. The CDR3 is CASSQDGRGLIGTEAFF. The DNA of the CDR3 is TGCGCCAGCAGCCAAGACGGCAGGGGGCTCATCGGGACTGAAGCTTTCTTT.

This clonotype has more than one count but fewer than ten. The chain employs TRBV11-3 and TRBJ2-7; 12 bases agree with TRBD1. Per the germline V gene, CDR1 is SGHNT and CDR2 is YENEEA. This CDR3 is built from 17 residues. Unmatched junction bases numbered 9, after V lost 2 bases and J lost 4 bases. DNA of the CDR3: TGTGCCAGCAGCTTACTACTGGGACAGGGGGCATCGTACGAGCAGTACTTC. Translation gives CASSLLLGQGASYEQYF.

The table lists this clonotype with a few counts. The rearrangement joins TRBV27 to TRBJ1-2, with 7 bases aligning to TRBD1. The germline CDR1 and CDR2 sequences are MNHEY and SMNVEV (reference sequence). V lost 3 bases to trimming and J lost 2 bases; unmatched junction nucleotides: 6. The CDR3 consists of 15 residues. In nucleotides, the CDR3 is TGTGCCAGCAGTTTCTGGGCAGGGGGGAACTATGGCTACACCTTC. This translates into CASSFWAGGNYGYTF.

This clonotype was counted between two and nine times. CDR3: CAISSEGKETQYF. As DNA, the CDR3 is TGTGCCATCTCGAGCGAGGGGAAAGAGACCCAGTACTTC. The V and J genes are TRBV2 and TRBJ2-5; D assignment may be TRBD1 or TRBD2 (5 bases each). The V gene lost 10 bases and the J gene lost 3 bases, with 15 bases spanning the gap. CDR3 size: 13 residues. Looked up from germline, CDR1 is SNHLY and CDR2 is FYNNEI. Full variable domain (outside the CDR3, taken from reference TRBV2 and TRBJ2-5): EPEVTQTPSHQVTQMGQEVILRCVPISNHLYFYWYRQILGQKVEFLVSFYNNEISEKSEIFDDQFSVERPDGSNFTLKIRSTKLEDSAMYFCAISSEGKETQYFGPGTRLLVL.

The V gene is TRBV27, the J gene TRBJ2-6; D is perhaps TRBD1 (6 bases). CDR1 and CDR2 from the germline V gene are MNHEY and SMNVEV (reference sequence). This CDR3 is built from 16 residues. V gave up 6 bases and J gave up 0 bases, with 12 bases separating them. Here the CDR3 DNA reads TGTGCCAGCAGGACAGGCGACATCTCTGGGGCCAACGTCCTGACTTTC. Its protein product is CASRTGDISGANVLTF.

The CDR3 DNA follows: TGTGCCAGCAGGGGGACAAATCAGCCCCAGCATTTT. Translating it yields CASRGTNQPQHF. V is TRBV6-2 or TRBV6-3 and J is TRBJ1-5; possibly TRBD1 for D (6 bases). Germline V gene data show CDR1 as MNHEY and CDR2 as SVGEGT. The CDR3 is 12 residues long. Trimming took off 6 bases at V and 4 bases at J, with 7 bases between the two ends.